Below are 18 T cell receptor beta chains sequenced from a single sample in a study of cytomegalovirus exposure and HLA in healthy donors listed by TCRdb under 2017. The library was produced with the immunoSEQ multiplex PCR assay. For the multiplex PCR, a mixture combining 60 forward primers for TCR Vbeta segments and 13 reverse primers for TCR Jbeta segments was used. The table was pulled from immuneACCESS by TCRdb, which kept in-frame rearrangements only. Such tables lose some clones; where checked, under half of the loss comes from unresolved V genes, and the rest has no known cause. The sample has 150,000 to 250,000 clones on record. Of the sample, roughly 0.7% falls within the top ten clones. The specimen was PBMCs. Receptors originate from a boy younger than 18 in good health and CMV-seronegative.

The gene calls are TRBV4-1 and TRBJ2-2; TRBD2 aligns across 12 bases. The V segment lost 4 bases and the J segment 5 bases; nucleotides outside the gene matches: 5. CDR3 length equals 16 residues. CDR1 is MGHRA, CDR2 YSYEKL, per germline. CDR3 nucleotide sequence: TGCGCCAGCAGCCTACTAGCGGGGGGCACGACCGGGGAGCTGTTTTTT. Translated, it gives CASSLLAGGTTGELFF.

This sequence joins TRBV7-8 and TRBJ2-2, with 10 bases that match TRBD2. The J segment lost 5 bases and the V segment lost 5 bases, leaving 5 bases of the junction unmatched. The CDR3 contains 15 residues. Germline CDR1 is SGHVS and CDR2 is FQNEAQ. The CDR3 loop is CASSRSGGVTGELFF. In nucleotides, the CDR3 is TGTGCCAGCAGCAGAAGCGGGGGGGTAACCGGGGAGCTGTTTTTT.

The chain uses TRBV7-7 and TRBJ2-4, with D perhaps TRBD1 (6 bases). Looked up from germline, CDR1 is SSHAT and CDR2 is FNYEAQ (reference sequence). The CDR3 covers 16 residues. The V end lost 2 bases, the J end lost 0 bases, and 11 bases lay between the germline ends. The CDR3 spells CASSLMGARAKNIQYF. The CDR3 DNA reads TGTGCCAGCAGCTTAATGGGGGCCCGAGCCAAAAACATTCAGTACTTC.

This chain uses TRBV2 with TRBJ2-3, with 7 bases fitting TRBD2. The V gene end was trimmed by 6 bases and the J gene end by 6 bases; junction bases not matched to a gene: 6. Germline CDR1 SNHLY, CDR2 FYNNEI. This CDR3 region has 13 residues. The CDR3 loop reads CASSRGGRDTQYF. The CDR3 DNA follows: TGTGCCAGCAGCCGCGGGGGACGTGATACGCAGTATTTT.

This chain links TRBV4-1 with TRBJ1-5, with D possibly being TRBD1 (6 bases). CDR1 is MGHRA and CDR2 is YSYEKL in the germline V gene. The V end was cut by 4 bases, the J end by 2 bases, with 12 bases between. The CDR3 consists of 15 residues. Here the CDR3 DNA reads TGCGCCAGCAGCCGGTATTGGACAGGCAATCAGCCCCAGCATTTT. Translation gives CASSRYWTGNQPQHF.

The chain has TRBV7-9 and TRBJ2-3; TRBD1 agrees at 7 bases. Germline V gene data show CDR1 as SEHNR and CDR2 as FQNEAQ (reference sequence). V lost 5 bases and J lost 2; bases outside the gene matches: 7. CDR3 size: 15 residues. The CDR3 nucleotides read TGTGCCAGCAGCCTCTTAGGGGGCAACACAGATACGCAGTATTTT. It yields the protein CASSLLGGNTDTQYF.

The chain joins TRBV19 to TRBJ2-5; 8 bases align to TRBD1. The CDR3 extends over 13 amino acids. CDR1 and CDR2 (germline): LNHDA, SQIVND (reference sequence). The trim removed 3 bases at V and 4 bases at J, leaving 1 base unmatched. The CDR3 spells CASSMDRAETQYF. DNA of the CDR3: TGTGCCAGTAGTATGGACAGGGCAGAGACCCAGTACTTC.

The chain has TRBV30 and TRBJ2-5, with no clear D. The CDR3 has 13 amino acids. Trimming removed 1 base from V and 4 bases from J, with 10 bases in between. In germline, CDR1 is GTSNPN, CDR2 SVGIG (reference sequence). CDR3 DNA sequence: TGTGCCTGGAGTGGAGGTCCACGAGAGACCCAGTACTTC. It translates to CAWSGGPRETQYF.

The gene calls are TRBV4-3 and TRBJ2-3, with D possibly matching TRBD2 (5 bases). The CDR3 length is 11 residues. Trimming stripped 4 bases from V and 12 bases from J, with 11 bases between. The germline gives CDR1 LGHNA, CDR2 YSLEER. The CDR3 loop reads CASSLYGIQYF. Here the CDR3 DNA reads TGCGCCAGCAGCCTCTACGGGATCCAGTATTTT.

This chain links TRBV28 with TRBJ1-1; TRBD1 matches at 7 bases. Looked up from germline, CDR1 is MDHEN and CDR2 is SYDVKM. The length of the CDR3 is 16 residues. Trimming cost V 5 bases and J 0 bases; bases outside gene matches: 9. The DNA for the CDR3 is TGTGCCAGCAGTCCAGGGACAGCGCTCATGAACACTGAAGCTTTCTTT. Translating it yields CASSPGTALMNTEAFF.

V gene TRBV28 combines with J gene TRBJ1-5; TRBD1 is a possible D gene (6 bases). The germline CDR1 and CDR2 sequences are MDHEN and SYDVKM. This CDR3 spans 15 amino acids. Between the trimmed V and J ends, which lost 7 bases and 1 base, there was a span of 14 bases. CDR3 amino acids: CASNVGGGSNQPQHF. CDR3 DNA sequence: TGTGCCAGCAATGTAGGGGGGGGGAGCAATCAGCCCCAGCATTTT.

The chain combines TRBV5-4 with TRBJ2-7, with D possibly being TRBD1 (6 bases). CDR1 is SGHNT, CDR2 YYREEE, per germline (reference sequence). The CDR3 is 15 residues long. Trimming removed 0 bases from V and 2 bases from J, with 12 bases in between. The CDR3 here is CASSLGGHVPYEQYF. The CDR3 coding sequence is TGTGCCAGCAGCTTGGGGGGACACGTTCCCTACGAGCAGTACTTC.

This chain uses TRBV27 with TRBJ1-1; tentatively, D is TRBD1 (6 bases). This CDR3 comprises 13 residues. V lost 4 bases to trimming and J lost 5 bases, with 11 bases between them. Germline values: CDR1 MNHEY, CDR2 SMNVEV (reference sequence). CDR3 protein: CASSSGGRTEAFF. CDR3 sequence (DNA): TGTGCCAGCAGTTCGGGGGGGCGGACTGAAGCTTTCTTT.

The rearrangement joins TRBV27 to TRBJ2-2; D gene ambiguous. V lost 1 base and J 1 base, leaving 13 bases between the germline ends. CDR1 is MNHEY and CDR2 is SMNVEV in the germline V gene (reference sequence). The CDR3 consists of 17 residues. CDR3 bases: TGTGCCAGCAGTTTATTTACGGGTCAAGGGAACACCGGGGAGCTGTTTTTT. Its protein product is CASSLFTGQGNTGELFF.

The V gene is TRBV6-1, the J gene TRBJ1-4, with D possibly matching TRBD1 (5 bases). Per germline, CDR1 MNHNS and CDR2 SASEGT. The CDR3 runs 10 residues. Deletions cut 8 bases from V and 8 bases from J, with 6 bases between. CDR3 in amino acids: CASAGEKLFF. The CDR3 DNA reads TGTGCCAGCGCAGGGGAAAAACTGTTTTTT.

This chain uses TRBV6-5 with TRBJ2-4, with TRBD2 identical over 10 bases. CDR1 MNHEY and CDR2 SVGAGI come from the germline V gene. The length of the CDR3 is 16 residues. V shed 4 bases, J shed 5 bases, and the junction held 8 bases outside the gene matches. The CDR3 loop is CASSSKGLATENIQYF. The CDR3 nucleotides are TGTGCCAGCAGTTCAAAGGGACTAGCGACCGAAAACATTCAGTACTTC.

Here the CDR3 reads CAISGGTDTQYF. The CDR3 coding sequence is TGTGCCATCAGTGGCGGCACAGATACGCAGTATTTT. The rearrangement uses TRBV10-3 and TRBJ2-3; D is unresolved. CDR1 ENHRY and CDR2 SYGVKD come from the germline V gene. Trimming took off 4 bases at V and 1 base at J, with 3 bases between the two ends. This CDR3 has 12 residues.

The rearrangement links TRBV7-2 to TRBJ1-6, with a weak D call TRBD1 (5 bases). The germline V gene has CDR1 SGHTA and CDR2 FQGNSA. The V gene lost 5 bases and the J gene lost 7 bases, with 12 bases spanning the gap. This CDR3 contains 14 residues. CDR3 sequence: CASSPRGGNSPLHF. In DNA, the CDR3 is TGTGCCAGCAGCCCTAGGGGAGGGAATTCACCCCTCCACTTT.